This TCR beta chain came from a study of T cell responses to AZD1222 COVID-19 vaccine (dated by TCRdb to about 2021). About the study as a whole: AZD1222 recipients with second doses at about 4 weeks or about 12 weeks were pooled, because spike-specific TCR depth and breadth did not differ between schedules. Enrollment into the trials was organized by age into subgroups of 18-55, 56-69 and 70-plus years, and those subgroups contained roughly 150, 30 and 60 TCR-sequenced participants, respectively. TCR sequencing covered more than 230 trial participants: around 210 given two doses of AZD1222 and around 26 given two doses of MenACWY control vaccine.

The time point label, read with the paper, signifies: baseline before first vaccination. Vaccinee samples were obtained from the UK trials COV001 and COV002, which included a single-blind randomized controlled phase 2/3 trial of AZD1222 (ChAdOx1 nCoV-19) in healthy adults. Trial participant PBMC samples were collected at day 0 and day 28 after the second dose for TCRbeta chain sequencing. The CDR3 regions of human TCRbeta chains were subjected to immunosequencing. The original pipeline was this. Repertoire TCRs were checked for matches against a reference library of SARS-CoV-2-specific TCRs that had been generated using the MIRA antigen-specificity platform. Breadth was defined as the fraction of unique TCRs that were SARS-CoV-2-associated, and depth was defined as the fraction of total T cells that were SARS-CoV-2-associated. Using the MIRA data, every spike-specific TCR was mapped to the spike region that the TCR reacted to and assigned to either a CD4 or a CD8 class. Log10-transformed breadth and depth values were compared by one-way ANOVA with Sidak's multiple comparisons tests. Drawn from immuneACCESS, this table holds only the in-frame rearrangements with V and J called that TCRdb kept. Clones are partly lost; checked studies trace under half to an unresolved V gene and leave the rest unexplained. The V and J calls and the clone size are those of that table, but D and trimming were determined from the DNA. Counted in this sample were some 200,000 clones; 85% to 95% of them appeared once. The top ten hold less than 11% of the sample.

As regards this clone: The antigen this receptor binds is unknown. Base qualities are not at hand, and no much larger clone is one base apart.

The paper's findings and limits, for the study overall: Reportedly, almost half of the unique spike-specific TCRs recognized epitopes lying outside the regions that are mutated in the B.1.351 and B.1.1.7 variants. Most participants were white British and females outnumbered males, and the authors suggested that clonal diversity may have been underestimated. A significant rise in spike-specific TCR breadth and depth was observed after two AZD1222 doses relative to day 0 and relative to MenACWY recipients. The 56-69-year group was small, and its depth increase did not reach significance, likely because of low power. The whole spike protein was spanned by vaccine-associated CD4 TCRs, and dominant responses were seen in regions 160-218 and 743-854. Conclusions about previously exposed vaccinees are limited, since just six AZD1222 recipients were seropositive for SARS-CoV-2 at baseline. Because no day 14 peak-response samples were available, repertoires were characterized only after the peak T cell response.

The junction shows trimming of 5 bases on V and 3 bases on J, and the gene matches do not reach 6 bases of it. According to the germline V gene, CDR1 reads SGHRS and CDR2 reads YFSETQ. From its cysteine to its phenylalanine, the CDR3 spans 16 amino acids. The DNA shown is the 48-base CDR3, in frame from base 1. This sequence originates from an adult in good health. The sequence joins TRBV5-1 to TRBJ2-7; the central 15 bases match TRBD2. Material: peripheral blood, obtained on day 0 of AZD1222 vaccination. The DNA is TGCGCCAGCAGTCCCGGGACTAGCGGGAGGCTCTACGAGCAGTACTTC. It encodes CASSPGTSGRLYEQYF.